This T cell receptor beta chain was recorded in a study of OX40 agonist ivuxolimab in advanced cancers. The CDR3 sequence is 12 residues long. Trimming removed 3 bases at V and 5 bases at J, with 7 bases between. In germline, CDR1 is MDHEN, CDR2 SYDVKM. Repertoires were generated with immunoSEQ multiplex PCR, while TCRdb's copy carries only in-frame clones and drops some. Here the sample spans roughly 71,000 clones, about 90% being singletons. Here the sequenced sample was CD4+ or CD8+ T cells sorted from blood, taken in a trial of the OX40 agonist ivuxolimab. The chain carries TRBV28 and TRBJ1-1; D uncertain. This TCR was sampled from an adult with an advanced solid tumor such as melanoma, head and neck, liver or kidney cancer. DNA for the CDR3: TGTGCCAGCAGTTTTTCGAAAACTGAAGCTTTCTTT. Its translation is CASSFSKTEAFF.